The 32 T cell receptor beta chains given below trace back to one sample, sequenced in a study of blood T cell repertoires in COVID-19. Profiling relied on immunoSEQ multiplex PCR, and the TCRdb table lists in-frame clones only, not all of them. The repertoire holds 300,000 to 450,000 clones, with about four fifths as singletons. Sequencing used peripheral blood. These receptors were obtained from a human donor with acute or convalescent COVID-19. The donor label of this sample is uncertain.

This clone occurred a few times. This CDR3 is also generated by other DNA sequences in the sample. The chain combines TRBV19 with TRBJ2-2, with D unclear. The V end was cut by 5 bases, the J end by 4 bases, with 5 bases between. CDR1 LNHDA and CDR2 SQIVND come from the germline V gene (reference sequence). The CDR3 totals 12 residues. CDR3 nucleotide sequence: TGTGCCAGTAGTCCGCGCACCGGGGAGCTGTTTTTT. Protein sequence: CASSPRTGELFF.

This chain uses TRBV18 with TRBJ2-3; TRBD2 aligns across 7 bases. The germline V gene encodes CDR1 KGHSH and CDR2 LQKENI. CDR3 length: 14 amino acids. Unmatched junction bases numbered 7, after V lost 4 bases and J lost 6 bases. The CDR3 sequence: CASSQDAGDDTQYF. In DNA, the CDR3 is TGTGCCAGCTCACAGGACGCGGGGGATGATACGCAGTATTTT.

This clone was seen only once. This CDR3 reads CASSPPRFSDTDTQYF. The CDR3 bases are TGTGCCAGCAGCCCTCCAAGGTTTAGCGACACAGATACGCAGTATTTT. This chain connects TRBV7-8 to TRBJ2-3; D is perhaps TRBD2 (5 bases). The germline V and J ends were trimmed by 5 bases and 2 bases, with 17 bases remaining between them. CDR3 length equals 16 residues. Germline-derived CDR1 and CDR2 are SGHVS and FQNEAQ.

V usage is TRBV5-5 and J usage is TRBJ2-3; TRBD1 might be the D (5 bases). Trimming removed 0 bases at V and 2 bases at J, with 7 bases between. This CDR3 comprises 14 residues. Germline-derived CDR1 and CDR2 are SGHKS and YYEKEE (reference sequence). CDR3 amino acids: CASSLGQFTDTQYF. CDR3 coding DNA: TGTGCCAGCAGCTTGGGACAGTTCACAGATACGCAGTATTTT. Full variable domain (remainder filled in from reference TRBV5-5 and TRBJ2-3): DAGVTQSPTHLIKTRGQQVTLRCSPISGHKSVSWYQQVLGQGPQFIFQYYEKEERGRGNFPDRFSARQFPNYSSELNVNALLLGDSALYLCASSLGQFTDTQYFGPGTRLTVL.

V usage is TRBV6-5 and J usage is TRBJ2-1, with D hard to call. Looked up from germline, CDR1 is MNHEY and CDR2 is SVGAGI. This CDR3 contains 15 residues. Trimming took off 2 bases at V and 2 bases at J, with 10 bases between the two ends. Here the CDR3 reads CASSYEPSPYNEQFF. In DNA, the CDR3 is TGTGCCAGCAGTTACGAACCGAGTCCCTACAATGAGCAGTTCTTC.

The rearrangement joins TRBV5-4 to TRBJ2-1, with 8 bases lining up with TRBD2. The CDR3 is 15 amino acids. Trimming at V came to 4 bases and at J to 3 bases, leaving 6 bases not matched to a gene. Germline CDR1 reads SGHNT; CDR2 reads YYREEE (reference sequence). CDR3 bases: TGTGCCAGCAGCCCTGGGGGGACTAGCTACAATGAGCAGTTCTTC. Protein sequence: CASSPGGTSYNEQFF.

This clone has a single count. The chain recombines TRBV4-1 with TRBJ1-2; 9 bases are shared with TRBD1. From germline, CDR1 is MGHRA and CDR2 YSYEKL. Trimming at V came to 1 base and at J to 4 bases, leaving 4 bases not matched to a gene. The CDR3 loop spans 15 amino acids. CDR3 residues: CASSQGTGEGYGYTF. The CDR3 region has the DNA TGCGCCAGCAGCCAAGGGACAGGGGAGGGCTATGGCTACACCTTC.

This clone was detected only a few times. CDR3 nucleotides: TGTGCCAGCAGCTTAGCGGACTACAGGGGACTGAACACTGAAGCTTTCTTT. Encoded protein: CASSLADYRGLNTEAFF. The chain carries TRBV7-8 and TRBJ1-1; 7 bases align to TRBD1. Germline CDR1 SGHVS, CDR2 FQNEAQ. The CDR3 has 17 amino acids. The V gene end was trimmed by 0 bases and the J gene end by 0 bases; junction bases not matched to a gene: 7.

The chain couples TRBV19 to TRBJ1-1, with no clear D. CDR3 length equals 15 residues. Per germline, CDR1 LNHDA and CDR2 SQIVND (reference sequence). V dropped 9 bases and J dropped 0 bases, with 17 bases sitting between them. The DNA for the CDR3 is TGTGCCAGCAAGACCCCAGGAATGATGAACACTGAAGCTTTCTTT. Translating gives CASKTPGMMNTEAFF.

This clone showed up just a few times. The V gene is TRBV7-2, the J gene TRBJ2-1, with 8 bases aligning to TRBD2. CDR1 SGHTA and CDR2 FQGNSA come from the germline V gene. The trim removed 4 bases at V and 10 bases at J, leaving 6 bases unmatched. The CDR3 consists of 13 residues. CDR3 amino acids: CASSSIAGREQFF. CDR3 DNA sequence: TGTGCCAGCAGCTCAATAGCGGGGAGGGAGCAGTTCTTC.

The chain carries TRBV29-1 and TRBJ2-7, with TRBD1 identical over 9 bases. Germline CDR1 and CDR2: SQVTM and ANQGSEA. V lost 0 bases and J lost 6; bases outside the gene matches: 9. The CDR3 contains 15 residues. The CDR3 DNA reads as TGCAGCGTTGAAGATCATGGGACAGGGCGTCGCGAGCAGTACTTC. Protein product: CSVEDHGTGRREQYF.

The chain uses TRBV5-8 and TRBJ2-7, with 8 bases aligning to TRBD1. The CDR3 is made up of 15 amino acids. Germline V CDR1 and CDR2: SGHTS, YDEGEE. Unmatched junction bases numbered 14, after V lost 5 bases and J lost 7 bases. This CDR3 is CASRPWGTGPFEQYF. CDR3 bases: TGTGCCAGCAGACCCTGGGGGACAGGCCCCTTTGAGCAGTACTTC.

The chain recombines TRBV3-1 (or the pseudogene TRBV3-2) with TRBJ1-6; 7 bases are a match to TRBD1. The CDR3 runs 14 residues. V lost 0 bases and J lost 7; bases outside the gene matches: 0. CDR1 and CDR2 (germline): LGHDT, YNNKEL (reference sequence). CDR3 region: CASSQDRGNSPLHF. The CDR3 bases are TGTGCCAGCAGCCAAGACAGGGGGAATTCACCCCTCCACTTT.

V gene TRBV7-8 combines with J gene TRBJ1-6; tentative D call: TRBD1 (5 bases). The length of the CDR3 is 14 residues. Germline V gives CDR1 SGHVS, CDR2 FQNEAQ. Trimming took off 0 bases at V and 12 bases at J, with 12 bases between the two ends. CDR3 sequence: CASSLAGGRVPLHF. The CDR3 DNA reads TGTGCCAGCAGCTTAGCGGGAGGCAGGGTACCCCTCCACTTT.

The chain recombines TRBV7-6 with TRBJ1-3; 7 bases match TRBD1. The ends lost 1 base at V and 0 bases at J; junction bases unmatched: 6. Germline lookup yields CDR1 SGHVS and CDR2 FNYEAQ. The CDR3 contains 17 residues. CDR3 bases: TGTGCCAGCAGCTTAGAGGGGGCGTCCAACTCTGGAAACACCATATATTTT. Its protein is CASSLEGASNSGNTIYF.

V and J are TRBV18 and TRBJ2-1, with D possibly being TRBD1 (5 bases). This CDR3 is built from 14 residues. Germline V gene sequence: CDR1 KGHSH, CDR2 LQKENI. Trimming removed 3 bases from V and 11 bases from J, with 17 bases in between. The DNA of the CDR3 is TGTGCCAGCTCACCCCCCACAGGCAGCATGAAGCAGTTCTTC. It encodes CASSPPTGSMKQFF.

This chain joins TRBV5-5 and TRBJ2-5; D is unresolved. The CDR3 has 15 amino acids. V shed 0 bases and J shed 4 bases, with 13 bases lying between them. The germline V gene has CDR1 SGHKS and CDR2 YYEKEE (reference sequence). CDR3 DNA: TGTGCCAGCAGCTTGGACCTGTACGGTGGAGAGACCCAGTACTTC. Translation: CASSLDLYGGETQYF.

CDR3 region: CASSGDQQGRVRNEKLFF. CDR3 nucleotide sequence: TGTGCCAGCTCCGGGGACCAACAGGGCCGCGTACGTAATGAAAAACTGTTTTTT. V and J are TRBV5-4 and TRBJ1-4; perhaps TRBD1 as D (6 bases). CDR1 SGHNT and CDR2 YYREEE come from the germline V gene (reference sequence). CDR3 length equals 18 residues. V was shortened by 7 bases and J by 4 bases, with 26 bases between the two germline ends.

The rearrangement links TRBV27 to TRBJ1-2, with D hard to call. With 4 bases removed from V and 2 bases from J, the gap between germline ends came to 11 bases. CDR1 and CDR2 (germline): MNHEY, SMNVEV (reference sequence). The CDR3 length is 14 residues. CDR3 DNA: TGTGCCAGCAGTTCGAGTACAGACAACTATGGCTACACCTTC. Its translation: CASSSSTDNYGYTF.

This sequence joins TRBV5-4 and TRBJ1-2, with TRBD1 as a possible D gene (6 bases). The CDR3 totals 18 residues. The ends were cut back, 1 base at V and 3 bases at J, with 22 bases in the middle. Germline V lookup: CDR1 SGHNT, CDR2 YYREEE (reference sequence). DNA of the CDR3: TGTGCCAGCAGCTTGTTGATGAGTCAGGGGAATAAACACTATGGCTACACCTTC. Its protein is CASSLLMSQGNKHYGYTF.

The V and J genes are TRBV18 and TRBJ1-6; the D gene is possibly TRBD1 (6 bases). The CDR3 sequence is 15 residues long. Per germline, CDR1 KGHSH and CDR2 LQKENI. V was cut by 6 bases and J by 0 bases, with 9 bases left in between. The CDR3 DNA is TGTGCCAGCTCTGACAGGAGCTCCTATAATTCACCCCTCCACTTT. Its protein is CASSDRSSYNSPLHF.

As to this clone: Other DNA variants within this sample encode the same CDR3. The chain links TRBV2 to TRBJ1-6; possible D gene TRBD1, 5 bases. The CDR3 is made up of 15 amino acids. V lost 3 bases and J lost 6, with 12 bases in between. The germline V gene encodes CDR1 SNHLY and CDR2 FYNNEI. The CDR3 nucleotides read TGTGCCAGCAGTGAGGCGGGGCGGGGTAATTCACCCCTCCACTTT. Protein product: CASSEAGRGNSPLHF.

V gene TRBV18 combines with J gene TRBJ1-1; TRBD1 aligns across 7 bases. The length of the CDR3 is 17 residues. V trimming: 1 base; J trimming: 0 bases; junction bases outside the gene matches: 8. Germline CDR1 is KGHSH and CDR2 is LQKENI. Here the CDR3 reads CASSPLGTANMNTEAFF. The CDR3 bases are TGTGCCAGCTCACCACTGGGGACAGCTAACATGAACACTGAAGCTTTCTTT. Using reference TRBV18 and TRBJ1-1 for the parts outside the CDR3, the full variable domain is NAGVMQNPRHLVRRRGQEARLRCSPMKGHSHVYWYRQLPEEGLKFMVYLQKENIIDESGMPKERFSAEFPKEGPSILRIQQVVRGDSAAYFCASSPLGTANMNTEAFFGQGTRLTVV.

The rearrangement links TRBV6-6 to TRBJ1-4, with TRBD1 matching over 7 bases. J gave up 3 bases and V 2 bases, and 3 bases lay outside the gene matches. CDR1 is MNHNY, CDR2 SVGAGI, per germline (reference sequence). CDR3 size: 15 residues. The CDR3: CASSYGDRANEKLFF. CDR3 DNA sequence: TGTGCCAGCAGTTACGGGGACAGAGCTAATGAAAAACTGTTTTTT.

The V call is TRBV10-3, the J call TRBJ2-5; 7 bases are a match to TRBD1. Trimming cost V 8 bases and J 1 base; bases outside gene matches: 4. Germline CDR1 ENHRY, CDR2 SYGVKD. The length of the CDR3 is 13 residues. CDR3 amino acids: CAIGRDSQETQYF. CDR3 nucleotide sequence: TGTGCCATCGGCCGGGACAGCCAAGAGACCCAGTACTTC.

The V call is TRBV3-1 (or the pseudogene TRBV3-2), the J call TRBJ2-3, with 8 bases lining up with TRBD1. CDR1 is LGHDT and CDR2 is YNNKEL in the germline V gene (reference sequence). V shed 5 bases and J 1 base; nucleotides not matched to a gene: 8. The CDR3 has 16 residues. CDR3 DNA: TGTGCCAGCAGCACTGGACAGGGTTGGGGCACAGATACGCAGTATTTT. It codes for CASSTGQGWGTDTQYF.

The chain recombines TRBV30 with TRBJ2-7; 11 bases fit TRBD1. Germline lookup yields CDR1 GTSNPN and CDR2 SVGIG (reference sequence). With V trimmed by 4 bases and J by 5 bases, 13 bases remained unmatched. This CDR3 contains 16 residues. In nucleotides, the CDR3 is TGTGCCTGGAACCCTGGGACAGGGGGTCTTTGGAACGAGCAGTACTTC. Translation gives CAWNPGTGGLWNEQYF.

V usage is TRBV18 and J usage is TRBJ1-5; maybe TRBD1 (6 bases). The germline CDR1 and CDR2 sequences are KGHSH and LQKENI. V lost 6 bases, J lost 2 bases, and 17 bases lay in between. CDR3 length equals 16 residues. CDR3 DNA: TGTGCCAGCTCCCCGGGCGGGGGGCGCGGCAATCAGCCCCAGCATTTT. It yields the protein CASSPGGGRGNQPQHF.

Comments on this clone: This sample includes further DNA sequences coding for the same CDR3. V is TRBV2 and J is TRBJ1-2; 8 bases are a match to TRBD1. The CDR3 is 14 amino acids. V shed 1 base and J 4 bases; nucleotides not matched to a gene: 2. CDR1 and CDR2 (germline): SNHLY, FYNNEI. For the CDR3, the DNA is TGTGCCAGCAGTGAAGGGACAGGGTTCTATGGCTACACCTTC. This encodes CASSEGTGFYGYTF. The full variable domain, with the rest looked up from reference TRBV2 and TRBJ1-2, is EPEVTQTPSHQVTQMGQEVILRCVPISNHLYFYWYRQILGQKVEFLVSFYNNEISEKSEIFDDQFSVERPDGSNFTLKIRSTKLEDSAMYFCASSEGTGFYGYTFGSGTRLTVV.

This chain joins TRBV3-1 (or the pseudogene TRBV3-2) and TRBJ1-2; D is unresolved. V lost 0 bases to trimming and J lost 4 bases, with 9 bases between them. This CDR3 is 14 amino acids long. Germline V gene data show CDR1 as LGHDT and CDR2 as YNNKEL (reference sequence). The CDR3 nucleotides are TGTGCCAGCAGCCAAGACACATCCCGCTATGGCTACACCTTC. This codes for CASSQDTSRYGYTF.

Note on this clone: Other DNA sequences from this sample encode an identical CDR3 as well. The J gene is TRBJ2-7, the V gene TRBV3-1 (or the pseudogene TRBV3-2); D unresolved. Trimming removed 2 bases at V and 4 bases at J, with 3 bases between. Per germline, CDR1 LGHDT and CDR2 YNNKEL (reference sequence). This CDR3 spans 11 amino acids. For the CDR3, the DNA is TGTGCCAGCAGCCAACGGTACGAGCAGTACTTC. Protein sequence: CASSQRYEQYF.

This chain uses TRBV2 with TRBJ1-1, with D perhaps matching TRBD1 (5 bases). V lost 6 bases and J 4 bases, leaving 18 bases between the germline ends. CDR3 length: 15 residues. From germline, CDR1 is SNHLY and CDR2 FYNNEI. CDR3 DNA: TGTGCCAGCAGCAAGGAGGGGATTGGTGTCACTGAAGCTTTCTTT. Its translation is CASSKEGIGVTEAFF.